This T cell receptor (beta chain) was found in a study of blood T cell repertoires in COVID-19. Turning to the study itself: Material from acute and convalescent COVID-19 was sourced from the United States, Italy and Spain. PBMCs, B-cell-depleted T cells, or T cells provided the cDNA or gDNA that made up the material.

Looked up from germline, CDR1 is SGHRS and CDR2 is YFSETQ. J lost 3 bases, V lost 3 bases, and 3 bases had no gene match. The CDR3 has 14 residues. Original methodology: From reference gene primer amplification, estimates of nucleated cell counts were derived. The assay was immunoSEQ multiplex PCR, and TCRdb's table has in-frame clones only and misses some. That table is the source of V, J and clone size, and D and trimming were worked out from the DNA. The sample records approximately 130,000 clones, just over 75% being singletons. The sequenced sample was peripheral blood. The V and J genes are TRBV5-1 and TRBJ2-1; TRBD1 aligns across 7 bases. The clonotype comes from a human donor in a cohort sampled during active COVID-19. CDR3 nucleotide sequence: TGCGCCAGCAGCTCCGGGACAGTCTACAATGAGCAGTTCTTC. As protein: CASSSGTVYNEQFF.